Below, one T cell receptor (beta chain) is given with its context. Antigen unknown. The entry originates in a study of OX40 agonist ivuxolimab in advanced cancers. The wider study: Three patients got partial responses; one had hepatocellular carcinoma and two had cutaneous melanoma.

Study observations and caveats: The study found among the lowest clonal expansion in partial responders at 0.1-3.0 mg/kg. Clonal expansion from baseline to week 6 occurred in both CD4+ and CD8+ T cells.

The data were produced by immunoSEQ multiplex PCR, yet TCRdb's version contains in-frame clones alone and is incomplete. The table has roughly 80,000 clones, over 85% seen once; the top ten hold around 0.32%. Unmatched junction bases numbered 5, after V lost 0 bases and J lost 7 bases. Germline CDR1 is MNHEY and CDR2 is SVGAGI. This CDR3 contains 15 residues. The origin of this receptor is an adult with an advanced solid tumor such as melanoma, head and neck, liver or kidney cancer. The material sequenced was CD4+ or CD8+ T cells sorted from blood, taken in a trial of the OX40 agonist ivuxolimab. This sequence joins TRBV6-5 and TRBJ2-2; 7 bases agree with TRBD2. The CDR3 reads CASSYSMGEGGELFF. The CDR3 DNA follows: TGTGCCAGCAGTTACTCGATGGGGGAGGGCGGGGAGCTGTTTTTT.